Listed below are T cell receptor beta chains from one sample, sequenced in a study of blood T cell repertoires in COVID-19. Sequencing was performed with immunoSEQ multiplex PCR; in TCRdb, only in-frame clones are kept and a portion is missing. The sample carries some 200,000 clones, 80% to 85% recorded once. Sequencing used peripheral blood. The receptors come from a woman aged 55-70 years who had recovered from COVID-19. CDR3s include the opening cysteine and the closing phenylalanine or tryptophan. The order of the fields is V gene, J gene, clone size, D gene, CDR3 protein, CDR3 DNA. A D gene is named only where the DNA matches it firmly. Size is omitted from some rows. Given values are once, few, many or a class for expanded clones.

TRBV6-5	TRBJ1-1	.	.	CASTQVGANTEAFF	TGTGCCAGCACCCAGGTGGGCGCGAACACTGAAGCTTTCTTT
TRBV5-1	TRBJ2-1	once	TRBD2	CASSGLAGHNEQFF	TGCGCCAGCAGCGGACTAGCGGGGCACAATGAGCAGTTCTTC
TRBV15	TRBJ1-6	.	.	CATSREGRGNSPLHF	TGTGCCACCAGCAGAGAGGGCAGGGGTAACTCACCCCTCCACTTT
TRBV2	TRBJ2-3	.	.	CASIQASWSDTQYF	TGTGCCAGCATCCAGGCCAGTTGGTCAGATACGCAGTATTTT
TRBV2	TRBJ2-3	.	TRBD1	CASRADRDSTDTQYF	TGTGCCAGCAGGGCAGACAGGGATAGCACAGATACGCAGTATTTT
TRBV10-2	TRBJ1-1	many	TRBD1	CASSSRDSYTEAFF	TGCGCCAGCAGCAGCAGGGACAGCTACACTGAAGCTTTCTTT
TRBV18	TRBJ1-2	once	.	CASSPQGGNYGYTF	TGTGCCAGCTCACCTCAGGGCGGAAACTATGGCTACACCTTC
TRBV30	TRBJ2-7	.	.	CAGMGTSDEQYF	TGTGCCGGGATGGGGACATCGGACGAGCAGTACTTC
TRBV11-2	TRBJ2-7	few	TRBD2	CASSNILGTRAYEQYF	TGTGCCAGCAGCAATATCCTGGGGACTAGGGCCTACGAGCAGTACTTC
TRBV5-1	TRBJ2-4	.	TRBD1	CASSLAGTGVWIQYF	TGCGCCAGCAGCTTGGCCGGGACAGGGGTTTGGATTCAGTACTTC
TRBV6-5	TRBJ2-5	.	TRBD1	CASTRDREETQYF	TGTGCCAGCACTCGGGACAGGGAAGAGACCCAGTACTTC
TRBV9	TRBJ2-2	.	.	CASSLHLGQGELFF	TGTGCCAGCAGCCTGCATCTAGGCCAAGGGGAGCTGTTTTTT
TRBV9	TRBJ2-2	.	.	CASSGIDRLPNTGELFF	TGTGCCAGCAGCGGGATAGACAGGCTACCGAACACCGGGGAGCTGTTTTTT
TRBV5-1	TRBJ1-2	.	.	CASSSEAHYGYTF	TGCGCCAGCAGCTCCGAGGCTCACTATGGCTACACCTTC
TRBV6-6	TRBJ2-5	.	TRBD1	CASSYRRQGFLETQYF	TGTGCCAGCAGTTACCGACGACAGGGCTTTTTAGAGACCCAGTACTTC
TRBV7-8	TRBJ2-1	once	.	CASSLELRNYNEQFF	TGTGCCAGCAGCTTAGAGTTGAGGAACTACAATGAGCAGTTCTTC
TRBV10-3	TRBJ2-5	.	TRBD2	CAISGTSGGDATQYF	TGTGCCATCAGCGGGACTAGCGGGGGGGACGCGACCCAGTACTTC
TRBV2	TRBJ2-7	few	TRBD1	CASSGQPYEQYF	TGTGCCAGCTCGGGACAGCCCTACGAGCAGTACTTC
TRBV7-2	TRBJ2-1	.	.	CASSSKRRGASYNEQFF	TGTGCCAGCAGCTCGAAACGACGGGGGGCATCGTACAATGAGCAGTTCTTC
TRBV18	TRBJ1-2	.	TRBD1	CASSSGQDTNYGYTF	TGTGCCAGCTCATCAGGACAGGATACTAACTATGGCTACACCTTC
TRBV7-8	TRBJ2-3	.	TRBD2	CASSPRTSGGTSTDTQYF	TGTGCCAGCAGCCCTCGGACTAGCGGGGGAACTAGCACAGATACGCAGTATTTT
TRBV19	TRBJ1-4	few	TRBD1	CASQRDRGREKLFF	TGTGCCTCGCAACGGGACAGGGGCAGGGAAAAACTGTTTTTT
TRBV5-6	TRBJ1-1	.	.	CASSLAGGEAFF	TGTGCCAGCAGCTTGGCCGGGGGTGAAGCTTTCTTT
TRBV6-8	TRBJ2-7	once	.	CASRQQGYEQYF	TGTGCCAGCAGACAACAGGGCTACGAGCAGTACTTC
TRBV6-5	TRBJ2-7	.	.	CASSYGRGPGEQYF	TGTGCCAGCAGTTACGGTCGGGGTCCTGGCGAGCAGTACTTC
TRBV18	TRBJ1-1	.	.	CASSPASKNTEAFF	TGTGCCAGCTCACCAGCGAGTAAGAACACTGAAGCTTTCTTT
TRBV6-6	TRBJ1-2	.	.	CASSAQGRYGYTF	TGTGCCAGCAGCGCCCAGGGGCGCTATGGCTACACCTTC
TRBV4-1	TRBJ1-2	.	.	CASSHPGRANGYTF	TGCGCCAGCAGCCATCCGGGCAGGGCGAATGGCTACACCTTC
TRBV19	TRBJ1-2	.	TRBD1	CASSINPGQLYGYTF	TGTGCCAGTAGTATAAATCCGGGACAGCTCTATGGCTACACCTTC
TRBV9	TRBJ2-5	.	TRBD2	CASSPWDGASGRETQYF	TGTGCCAGCAGCCCCTGGGATGGGGCTAGCGGGAGGGAGACCCAGTACTTC
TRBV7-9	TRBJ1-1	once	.	CASSQSGGTEAFF	TGTGCCAGCAGCCAAAGCGGGGGCACTGAAGCTTTCTTT
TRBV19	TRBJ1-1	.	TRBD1	CASRGTGVGMNTEAFF	TGTGCCAGTAGAGGGACAGGGGTTGGGATGAACACTGAAGCTTTCTTT
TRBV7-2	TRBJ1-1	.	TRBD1	CASSLQGAMNTEAFF	TGTGCCAGCAGCTTACAGGGGGCTATGAACACTGAAGCTTTCTTT
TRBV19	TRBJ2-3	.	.	CASSIGLTDTQYF	TGTGCCAGTAGTATCGGACTAACAGATACGCAGTATTTT
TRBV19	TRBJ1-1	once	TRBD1	CASSTTGANTEAFF	TGTGCCAGTAGTACGACAGGGGCGAACACTGAAGCTTTCTTT
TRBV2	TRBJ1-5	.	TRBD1	CASSEQGAGGQPQHF	TGTGCCAGCAGTGAACAGGGGGCGGGCGGTCAGCCCCAGCATTTT
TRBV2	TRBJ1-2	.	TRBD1	CASSEGLRWDRESNYGYTF	TGTGCCAGCAGTGAGGGCCTTCGGTGGGACAGGGAATCCAACTATGGCTACACCTTC
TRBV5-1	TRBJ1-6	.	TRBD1	CASSLQGAGNSPLHF	TGCGCCAGCAGCCTCCAGGGGGCAGGTAATTCACCCCTCCACTTT
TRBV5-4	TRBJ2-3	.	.	CASSPEASTDTQYF	TGTGCCAGCAGCCCCGAAGCGTCCACAGATACGCAGTATTTT
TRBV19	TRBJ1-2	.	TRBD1	CASRSAGGAGYGYTF	TGTGCCAGTAGATCAGCAGGGGGCGCCGGCTATGGCTACACCTTC
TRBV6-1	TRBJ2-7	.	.	CASSENSYYEQYF	TGTGCCAGCAGTGAAAACAGCTACTACGAGCAGTACTTC
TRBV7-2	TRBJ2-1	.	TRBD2	CASSLSSSGGFEQFF	TGTGCCAGCAGCTTGAGTTCTAGCGGGGGGTTTGAGCAGTTCTTC
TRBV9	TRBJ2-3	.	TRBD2	CASSATGTSVDTQYF	TGTGCCAGCAGCGCCACCGGGACTAGCGTCGATACGCAGTATTTT
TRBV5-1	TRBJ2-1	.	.	CASSLEAGQSTYNEQFF	TGCGCCAGCAGCTTGGAAGCCGGACAGAGCACCTACAATGAGCAGTTCTTC
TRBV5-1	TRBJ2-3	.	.	CASSPDYPSTDTQYF	TGCGCCAGCAGCCCGGACTACCCTAGCACAGATACGCAGTATTTT
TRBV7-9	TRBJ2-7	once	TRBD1	CASSWGRGQTYEQYF	TGTGCCAGCAGCTGGGGCAGGGGGCAAACCTACGAGCAGTACTTC
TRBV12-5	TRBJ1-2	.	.	CASGLEATGGYTF	TGTGCTAGTGGTTTGGAGGCCACGGGGGGCTACACCTTC
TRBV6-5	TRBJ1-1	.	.	CASSPDSWVSEAFF	TGTGCCAGCAGCCCCGACAGTTGGGTGTCTGAAGCTTTCTTT
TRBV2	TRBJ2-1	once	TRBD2	CASYLAGALEQFF	TGTGCCAGCTACCTAGCGGGGGCTCTTGAGCAGTTCTTC
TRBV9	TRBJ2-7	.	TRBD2	CASSVRSGASYEQYF	TGTGCCAGCAGCGTCCGTAGCGGGGCATCCTACGAGCAGTACTTC
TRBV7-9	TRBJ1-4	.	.	CASSLGQLNEKLFF	TGTGCCAGCAGCTTAGGACAACTTAATGAAAAACTGTTTTTT
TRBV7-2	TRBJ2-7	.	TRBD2	CASSLRLAGTYEQYF	TGTGCCAGCAGCTTACGACTAGCGGGAACCTACGAGCAGTACTTC
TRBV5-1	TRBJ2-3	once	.	CASSLWVGRTDTQYF	TGCGCCAGCAGCTTGTGGGTGGGCCGCACAGATACGCAGTATTTT
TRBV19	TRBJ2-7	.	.	CASTPSSSSYEQYF	TGTGCCAGTACCCCCTCATCGAGCTCCTACGAGCAGTACTTC
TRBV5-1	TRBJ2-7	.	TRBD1	CASSGMTGDEQYF	TGCGCCAGCAGCGGCATGACAGGGGACGAGCAGTACTTC
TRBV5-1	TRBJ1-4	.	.	CASSPTAPNEKLFF	TGCGCCAGCAGCCCGACAGCACCGAATGAAAAACTGTTTTTT
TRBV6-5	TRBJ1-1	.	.	CASSRHRDTEAFF	TGTGCCAGCAGTCGCCACAGGGACACTGAAGCTTTCTTT